The source of this TCR beta chain is a study of molecular identifiers for immune sequencing clone quantification. This clonotype was seen many times. The authors built bulk TCR libraries by previously described methods with listed TCR primers. TCRdb passed the PCR reads through MiXCR, listing each CDR3 protein once. The sample lists 460,000 or so distinct CDR3 sequences, over 20% occurring once. The CDR3 sequence is 10 residues long. The germline V gene has CDR1 DFQATT and CDR2 SNEGSKA (reference sequence). Trimming removed 1 base at V and 5 bases at J, with 1 base between. Sequencing was done on a sample of naive CD8+ T cells from blood, with Jurkat cell RNA spiked in. Subset meaning: FACS-sorted CD8+CD4-CCR7+CD45RA+ naive T cells. This chain links TRBV20-1 with TRBJ2-3; D remains unclear. The receptor was derived from a human donor in good health. Some libraries in this study had Jurkat cell RNA spiked in. The CDR3 spells CSARGDTQYF. CDR3 nucleotide sequence: TGCAGTGCTAGAGGAGATACGCAGTATTTT.